Below, 18 T cell receptor beta chains from the same sample are listed, as sequenced in a study of blood T cell repertoires in COVID-19. Sequenced by immunoSEQ multiplex PCR; TCRdb stores in-frame clones only, minus some. The table shows around 100,000 clones, with approximately 91% occurring only once. Sequenced sample: peripheral blood. The receptors originated from a man aged 60 to 75 with acute or convalescent COVID-19.

The V and J genes are TRBV18 and TRBJ1-5, with TRBD1 as a possible D gene (6 bases). From germline, CDR1 is KGHSH and CDR2 LQKENI. Deletions cut 2 bases from V and 2 bases from J, with 10 bases between. This CDR3 has 15 residues. The CDR3 here is CASSPGGGGNQPQHF. DNA for the CDR3: TGTGCCAGCTCACCAGGCGGGGGCGGCAATCAGCCCCAGCATTTT.

The gene calls are TRBV19 and TRBJ2-1, with D perhaps matching TRBD1 (6 bases). Trimming stripped 1 base from V and 0 bases from J, with 13 bases between. Germline V gene lookup returns CDR1 LNHDA and CDR2 SQIVND (reference sequence). This CDR3 has 17 residues. The DNA of the CDR3 is TGTGCCAGTAGTATAGTGGTCCGGACAGCCTCCTACAATGAGCAGTTCTTC. This translates into CASSIVVRTASYNEQFF.

The chain employs TRBV7-6 and TRBJ2-7, with D maybe TRBD1 (6 bases). Germline V gives CDR1 SGHVS, CDR2 FNYEAQ. Trimming removed 5 bases at V and 6 bases at J, with 17 bases between. There are 14 residues in the CDR3. Here the CDR3 DNA reads TGTGCCAGCAGCCCCTTAATACAGGGATCCGAGCAGTACTTC. It yields the protein CASSPLIQGSEQYF.

The chain is built from TRBV7-9 and TRBJ2-2, with no clear D. V was trimmed by 5 bases and J by 0 bases, leaving 19 bases between them. The CDR3 sequence is 18 residues long. Germline values: CDR1 SEHNR, CDR2 FQNEAQ (reference sequence). The DNA for the CDR3 is TGTGCCAGCAGCCCGAGAATTCTAACAGTAGCGAACACCGGGGAGCTGTTTTTT. Translated, it gives CASSPRILTVANTGELFF.

This rearrangement joins TRBV12-3 or TRBV12-4 to TRBJ2-7; the D is unclear. V was clipped by 8 bases and J by 2 bases, with 10 bases between them. CDR3 length equals 12 residues. Written as DNA, the CDR3 is TGTGCCAGCGGAACGGAGCCCTACGAGCAGTACTTC. Translation gives CASGTEPYEQYF.

The chain employs TRBV7-9 and TRBJ2-2; 7 nucleotides agree with TRBD2. The CDR3 is 16 amino acids. CDR1 SEHNR and CDR2 FQNEAQ come from the germline V gene (reference sequence). V was clipped by 0 bases and J by 6 bases; unmatched bases: 7. CDR3 coding DNA: TGTGCCAGCAGCTTAGCGTCGGGACTACCTTCCGGGGAGCTGTTTTTT. Translating it yields CASSLASGLPSGELFF.

The genes are TRBV27 and TRBJ2-7; a possible D gene is TRBD1 (6 bases). Germline V gene data show CDR1 as MNHEY and CDR2 as SMNVEV (reference sequence). The CDR3 has 11 amino acids. The V end was cut by 3 bases, the J end by 11 bases, with 11 bases between. The CDR3 sequence: CASSFGDMEYF. The CDR3 coding sequence is TGTGCCAGCAGTTTCGGGGACATGGAGTACTTC.

V is TRBV11-2 and J is TRBJ2-3; D remains unclear. The V gene's germline CDR1 is SGHAT and CDR2 FQNNGV. The CDR3 spans 16 residues. V dropped 1 base and J dropped 0 bases, with 11 bases sitting between them. The CDR3 DNA follows: TGTGCCAGCAGCTTAGGGCTGAGGCCTAGCACAGATACGCAGTATTTT. Its protein is CASSLGLRPSTDTQYF.

The chain joins TRBV28 to TRBJ2-3; weak D call: TRBD2 (5 bases). Trimming took off 3 bases at V and 2 bases at J, with 21 bases between the two ends. From germline, CDR1 is MDHEN and CDR2 SYDVKM. The CDR3 spans 18 residues. The chain's CDR3 is CASSLTPSWRANTDTQYF. The CDR3 DNA is TGTGCCAGCAGTTTGACACCCTCTTGGCGGGCAAACACAGATACGCAGTATTTT.

The rearrangement uses TRBV19 and TRBJ2-2; D gene unclear. V was pared by 5 bases and J by 4 bases, with 8 bases between. This CDR3 is 13 amino acids long. The germline gives CDR1 LNHDA, CDR2 SQIVND (reference sequence). The CDR3 sequence: CASSGFVTGELFF. The CDR3 DNA reads TGTGCCAGTAGTGGCTTTGTCACCGGGGAGCTGTTTTTT. The full variable domain, completed using reference TRBV19 and TRBJ2-2, is DGGITQSPKYLFRKEGQNVTLSCEQNLNHDAMYWYRQDPGQGLRLIYYSQIVNDFQKGDIAEGYSVSREKKESFPLTVTSAQKNPTAFYLCASSGFVTGELFFGEGSRLTVL.

The chain joins TRBV4-1 to TRBJ1-6, with 11 bases fitting TRBD1. The V gene end was trimmed by 4 bases and the J gene end by 7 bases; junction bases not matched to a gene: 6. This CDR3 has 16 residues. Germline CDR1 reads MGHRA; CDR2 reads YSYEKL. The CDR3 DNA sequence: TGCGCCAGCAGCCCCGCGGACAGGGGGCCCAATTCACCCCTCCACTTT. It encodes CASSPADRGPNSPLHF.

A single count supports this clone. The J gene is TRBJ2-2, the V gene TRBV19, with TRBD1 as a possible D gene (6 bases). Germline CDR1 is LNHDA and CDR2 is SQIVND (reference sequence). Trimming stripped 4 bases from V and 4 bases from J, with 10 bases between. This CDR3 comprises 14 residues. CDR3 amino acids: CASSTAGATGELFF. DNA for the CDR3: TGTGCCAGTAGTACTGCAGGGGCCACCGGGGAGCTGTTTTTT.

The genes are TRBV5-4 and TRBJ1-2; D ambiguous. The V and J ends lost 4 bases and 7 bases respectively, with 17 bases between them. Germline V gives CDR1 SGHNT, CDR2 YYREEE (reference sequence). The CDR3 totals 14 residues. The CDR3 is CASSGLGRGLGYTF. The CDR3 bases are TGTGCCAGCAGCGGCCTGGGGAGAGGTCTTGGCTACACCTTC.

This clone appeared a single time. The chain carries TRBV2 and TRBJ1-1, with D possibly TRBD1 on 5 matching bases. CDR1 is SNHLY and CDR2 is FYNNEI in the germline V gene. The CDR3 runs 11 residues. V dropped 9 bases and J dropped 5 bases, with 10 bases sitting between them. This chain's CDR3 is CARSTVTEAFF. CDR3 coding DNA: TGTGCCAGGTCGACAGTTACTGAAGCTTTCTTT. Drawing the rest from reference TRBV2 and TRBJ1-1, the complete variable domain is EPEVTQTPSHQVTQMGQEVILRCVPISNHLYFYWYRQILGQKVEFLVSFYNNEISEKSEIFDDQFSVERPDGSNFTLKIRSTKLEDSAMYFCARSTVTEAFFGQGTRLTVV.

This sequence joins TRBV28 and TRBJ1-5; tentative D call: TRBD1 (5 bases). Germline V gives CDR1 MDHEN, CDR2 SYDVKM. With 6 bases removed from V and 7 bases from J, the gap between germline ends came to 13 bases. CDR3 length equals 13 residues. This CDR3 is CASRRGLGQPQHF. The CDR3 DNA sequence: TGTGCCAGCAGGAGGGGACTCGGACAGCCCCAGCATTTT.

This sequence joins TRBV7-3 and TRBJ2-7; no clear D gene. Germline V lookup: CDR1 SGHTA, CDR2 FQGTGA. Trimming removed 4 bases from V and 3 bases from J, with 10 bases in between. The CDR3 spans 13 residues. DNA for the CDR3: TGTGCCAGCAGCTCAGGTACCGGCTACGAGCAGTACTTC. Translation: CASSSGTGYEQYF.

This clone has a single count. The rearrangement links TRBV5-1 to TRBJ2-7; 7 positions agree with TRBD1. The germline CDR1 and CDR2 sequences are SGHRS and YFSETQ. V shed 0 bases, J shed 2 bases, and the junction held 5 bases outside the gene matches. The CDR3 runs to 15 residues. CDR3 sequence (DNA): TGCGCCAGCAGCTTGGCCCCTGGACAGGCCTACGAGCAGTACTTC. Translating it yields CASSLAPGQAYEQYF.

This chain joins TRBV30 and TRBJ1-4; D possibly corresponds to TRBD1 (6 bases). Germline lookup yields CDR1 GTSNPN and CDR2 SVGIG (reference sequence). The CDR3 totals 14 residues. The V end lost 0 bases, the J end lost 8 bases, and 13 bases lay between the germline ends. CDR3 bases: TGTGCCTGGAGTGTACCCAGGGGCGGGGAAAAACTGTTTTTT. Translating it yields CAWSVPRGGEKLFF.